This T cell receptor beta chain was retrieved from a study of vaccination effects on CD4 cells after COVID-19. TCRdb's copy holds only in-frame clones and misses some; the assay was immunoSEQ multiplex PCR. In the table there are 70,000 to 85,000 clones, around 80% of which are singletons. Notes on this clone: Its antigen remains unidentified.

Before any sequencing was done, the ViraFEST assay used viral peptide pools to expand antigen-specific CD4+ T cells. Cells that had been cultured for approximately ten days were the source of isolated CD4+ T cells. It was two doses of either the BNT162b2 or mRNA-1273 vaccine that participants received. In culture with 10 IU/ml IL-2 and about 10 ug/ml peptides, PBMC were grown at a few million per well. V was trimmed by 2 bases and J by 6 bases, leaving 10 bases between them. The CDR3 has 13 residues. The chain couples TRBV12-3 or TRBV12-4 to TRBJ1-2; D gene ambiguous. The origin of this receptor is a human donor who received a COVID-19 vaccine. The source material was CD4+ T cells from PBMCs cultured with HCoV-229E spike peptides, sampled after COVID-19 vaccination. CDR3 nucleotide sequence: TGTGCCAGCAGTTTAATTGCGGGGAATGGCTACACCTTC. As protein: CASSLIAGNGYTF.